This T cell receptor beta chain is drawn from a study of T-cell reconstitution after alpha-beta-depleted transplantation in children. Preparing the TCRbeta library involved the use of unique molecular identifiers. MiXCR, run by TCRdb on the PCR reads, gives a single entry per CDR3 protein. This table has 500,000 to 600,000 distinct CDR3 sequences, more than 20% appearing once. The CDR3 sequence is 15 residues long. V was clipped by 5 bases and J by 4 bases; unmatched bases: 8. Germline CDR1 SGHRS, CDR2 YFSETQ. Study results and limitations: Among T cells one year after transplant, newly produced cells accounted for most counts and diversity. Expanded clones from the graft, numbering several hundred, reportedly supplied alpha-beta T cells about two months after transplant.

In this sample, this clonotype turned up a few times. The antigen remains undetermined. The J gene is TRBJ2-3, the V gene TRBV5-1; 9 nucleotides agree with TRBD1. Sequenced here: PBMCs, sampled before TCRalphabeta/CD19-depleted stem cell transplant. The receptor's source is a boy less than two years old with Wiskott-Aldrich syndrome, due to receive a stem cell transplant. The CDR3 protein is CASRIGQGNADTQYF. Here the CDR3 DNA reads TGCGCCAGCAGAATAGGACAGGGGAATGCAGATACGCAGTATTTT.